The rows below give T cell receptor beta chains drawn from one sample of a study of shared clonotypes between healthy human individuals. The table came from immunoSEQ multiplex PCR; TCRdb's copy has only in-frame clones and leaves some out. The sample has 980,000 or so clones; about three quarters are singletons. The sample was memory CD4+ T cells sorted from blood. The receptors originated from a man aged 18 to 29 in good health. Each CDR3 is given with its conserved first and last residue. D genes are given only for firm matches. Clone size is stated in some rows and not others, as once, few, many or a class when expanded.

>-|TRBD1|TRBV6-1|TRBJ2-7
CASQGQGAHEQYF
TGTGCCAGCCAGGGACAGGGGGCCCACGAGCAGTACTTC
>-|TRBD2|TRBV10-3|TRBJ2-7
CATERGESYEQYF
TGTGCCACCGAGCGGGGGGAAAGCTACGAGCAGTACTTC
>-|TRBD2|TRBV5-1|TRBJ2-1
CASSLEGSGRDEQFF
TGCGCCAGCAGCTTGGAAGGTAGCGGGAGGGATGAGCAGTTCTTC
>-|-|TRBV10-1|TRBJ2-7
CASSNTGYQYEQYF
TGCGCCAGCAGTAATACAGGGTATCAGTACGAGCAGTACTTC
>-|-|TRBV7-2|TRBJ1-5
CASSLMGDGNQPQHF
TGTGCCAGCAGCTTAATGGGCGATGGCAATCAGCCCCAGCATTTT
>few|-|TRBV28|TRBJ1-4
CASSLLWDGEKLFF
TGTGCCAGCAGTTTGCTCTGGGATGGCGAAAAACTGTTTTTT
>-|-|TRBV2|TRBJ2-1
CASSLNNEQFF
TGTGCCAGCAGTCTCAACAATGAGCAGTTCTTC
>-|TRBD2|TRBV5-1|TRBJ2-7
CASSLRGLQGEQYF
TGCGCCAGCAGCTTGAGGGGACTACAAGGCGAGCAGTACTTC
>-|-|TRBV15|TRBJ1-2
CATSPSGKGNYGYTF
TGTGCCACCAGCCCTTCAGGGAAGGGAAACTATGGCTACACCTTC
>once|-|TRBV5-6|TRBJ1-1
CASSLRTIFRDTEAFF
TGTGCCAGCAGCTTACGGACCATTTTTCGTGACACTGAAGCTTTCTTT
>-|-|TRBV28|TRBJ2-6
CASSSLYGANVLTF
TGTGCCAGCAGTTCTCTCTATGGGGCCAACGTCCTGACTTTC
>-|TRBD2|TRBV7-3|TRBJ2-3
CASSLSPSGGGTDTQYF
TGTGCCAGCAGCTTATCGCCTAGCGGGGGTGGCACAGATACGCAGTATTTT
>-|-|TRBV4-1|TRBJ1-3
CASSQDGGPGNTIYF
TGCGCCAGCAGCCAAGATGGGGGGCCTGGAAACACCATATATTTT
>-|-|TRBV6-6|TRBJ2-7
CASSFRQEAYEQYF
TGTGCCAGCAGTTTTAGACAGGAGGCCTACGAGCAGTACTTC
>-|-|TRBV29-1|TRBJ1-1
CSVVGLETEAFF
TGCAGCGTGGTGGGATTGGAGACTGAAGCTTTCTTT
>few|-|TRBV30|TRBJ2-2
CAWRKVKNTGELFF
TGTGCCTGGAGAAAAGTGAAGAACACCGGGGAGCTGTTTTTT
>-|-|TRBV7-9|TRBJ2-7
CASSPSGGSEQYF
TGTGCCAGCAGCCCATCTGGGGGAAGCGAGCAGTACTTC
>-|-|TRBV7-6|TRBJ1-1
CASSFSDTVRNTEAFF
TGTGCCAGCAGCTTTTCGGACACCGTGAGGAACACTGAAGCTTTCTTT
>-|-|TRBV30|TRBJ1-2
CACQQGGYGYTF
TGTGCCTGCCAACAGGGTGGGTATGGCTACACCTTC
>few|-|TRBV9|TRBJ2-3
CASSVTRLGTDTQYF
TGTGCCAGCAGCGTAACTAGGTTAGGCACAGATACGCAGTATTTT
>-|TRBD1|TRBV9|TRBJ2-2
CASSVGQGATGELFF
TGTGCCAGCAGCGTAGGGCAGGGGGCGACCGGGGAGCTGTTTTTT
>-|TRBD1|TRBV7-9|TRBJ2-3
CASSQYTFLPGQSTDTQYF
TGTGCCAGCAGCCAATATACCTTCCTACCGGGACAGAGCACAGATACGCAGTATTTT
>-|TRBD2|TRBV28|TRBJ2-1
CASSLTSGGRNEQFF
TGTGCCAGCAGTTTAACTAGCGGGGGAAGGAATGAGCAGTTCTTC
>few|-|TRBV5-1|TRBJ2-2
CASSPEGGRIAGELFF
TGCGCCAGCAGCCCGGAGGGGGGAAGGATAGCCGGGGAGCTGTTTTTT
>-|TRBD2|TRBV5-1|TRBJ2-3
CASSLTSGGAIDTQYF
TGCGCCAGCAGCTTGACTAGCGGGGGGGCAATAGATACGCAGTATTTT
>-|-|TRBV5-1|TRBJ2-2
CASSQQGSNTGELFF
TGCGCCAGCAGCCAGCAGGGATCCAACACCGGGGAGCTGTTTTTT
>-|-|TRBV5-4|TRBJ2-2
CASSLDPAGELFF
TGTGCCAGCAGCTTGGATCCGGCCGGGGAGCTGTTTTTT
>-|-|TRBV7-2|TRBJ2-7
CASRTGPSSSYEQYF
TGTGCCAGCAGAACAGGGCCCTCGAGCTCCTACGAGCAGTACTTC
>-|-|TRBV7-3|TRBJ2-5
CASSLTYGGQETQYF
TGTGCCAGCAGCTTAACTTATGGGGGCCAAGAGACCCAGTACTTC
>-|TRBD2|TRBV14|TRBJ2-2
CASSQVSASGYTGELFF
TGTGCCAGCAGCCAAGTCTCAGCTAGCGGCTACACCGGGGAGCTGTTTTTT
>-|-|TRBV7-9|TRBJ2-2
CASSHSLFTGELFF
TGTGCCAGCAGCCACTCACTTTTCACCGGGGAGCTGTTTTTT
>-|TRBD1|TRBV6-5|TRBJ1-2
CASSSGTARGYTF
TGTGCCAGCAGTTCCGGGACAGCGAGGGGCTACACCTTC
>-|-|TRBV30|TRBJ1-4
CAWTRRGQGRKLFF
TGTGCCTGGACCAGGAGAGGGCAGGGACGGAAACTGTTTTTT
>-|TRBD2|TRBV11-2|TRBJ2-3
CASSSLAGGTTDTQYF
TGTGCCAGCAGCTCATTAGCGGGGGGGACCACAGATACGCAGTATTTT
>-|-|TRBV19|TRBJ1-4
CASSISANLGEKLFF
TGTGCCAGTAGTATATCAGCCAACCTGGGGGAAAAACTGTTTTTT
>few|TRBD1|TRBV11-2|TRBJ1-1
CASSSGDRRSEAFF
TGTGCCAGCAGCTCTGGGGACAGGAGATCTGAAGCTTTCTTT
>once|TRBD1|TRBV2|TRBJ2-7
CASRRDRGFSEQYF
TGTGCCAGCAGGAGGGACAGGGGGTTTTCCGAGCAGTACTTC
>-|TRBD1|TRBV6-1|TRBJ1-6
CASSDVGTGANSPLHF
TGTGCCAGCAGTGATGTGGGGACAGGCGCTAATTCACCCCTCCACTTT
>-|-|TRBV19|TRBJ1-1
CASSAYKNLNTEAFF
TGTGCCAGTAGTGCCTACAAGAATTTGAACACTGAAGCTTTCTTT
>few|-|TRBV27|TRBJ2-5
CASSLYRGQETQYF
TGTGCCAGCAGTTTATATAGGGGGCAAGAGACCCAGTACTTC
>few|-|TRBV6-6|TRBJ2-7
CASSSVMVGNEQYF
TGTGCCAGCAGTTCCGTCATGGTAGGGAACGAGCAGTACTTC
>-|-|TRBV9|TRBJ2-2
CASSAGDRNTGELFF
TGTGCCAGCAGCGCTGGAGACAGGAACACCGGGGAGCTGTTTTTT
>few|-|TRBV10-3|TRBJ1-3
CAISESGIIGNTIYF
TGTGCCATCAGTGAGTCTGGCATAATAGGAAACACCATATATTTT
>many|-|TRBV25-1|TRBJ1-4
CASSLGPMNEKLFF
TGTGCCAGCAGTCTTGGACCGATGAATGAAAAACTGTTTTTT
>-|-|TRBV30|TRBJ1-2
CAWSVGGSVSRGYTF
TGTGCCTGGAGTGTGGGCGGCTCAGTTTCGAGGGGCTACACCTTC
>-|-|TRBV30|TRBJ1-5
CAWSAATASYSNQPQHF
TGTGCCTGGAGTGCTGCGACCGCTTCTTATAGCAATCAGCCCCAGCATTTT
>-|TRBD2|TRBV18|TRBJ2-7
CASSPPIAGAPQYF
TGTGCCAGCTCACCACCGATAGCGGGGGCCCCCCAGTACTTC
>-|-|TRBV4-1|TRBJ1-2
CASSQDSQGLNYGYTF
TGCGCCAGCAGCCAAGACTCCCAGGGGCTTAACTATGGCTACACCTTC
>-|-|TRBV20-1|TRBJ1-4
CSARHRGTPKF
TGCAGTGCTAGACACCGTGGGACCCCGAAGTTT
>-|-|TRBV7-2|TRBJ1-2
CASRVLSGGYTF
TGTGCCAGCAGAGTCCTTTCCGGGGGCTACACCTTC
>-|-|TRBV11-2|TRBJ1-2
CASSSEGSYYGYTF
TGTGCCAGCAGCTCGGAGGGGAGTTACTATGGCTACACCTTC
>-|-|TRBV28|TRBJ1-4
CASSPPASEKLFF
TGTGCCAGCAGTCCCCCCGCTTCTGAAAAACTGTTTTTT
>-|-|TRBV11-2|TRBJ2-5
CASTRGFPETQYF
TGTGCCAGCACCCGTGGGTTCCCAGAGACCCAGTACTTC
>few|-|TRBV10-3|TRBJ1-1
CATSTGLNTEAFF
TGTGCCACTTCGACAGGTCTGAACACTGAAGCTTTCTTT
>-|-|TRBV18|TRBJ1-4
CASSRDLNEKLFF
TGTGCCAGCTCCCGGGACCTCAATGAAAAACTGTTTTTT